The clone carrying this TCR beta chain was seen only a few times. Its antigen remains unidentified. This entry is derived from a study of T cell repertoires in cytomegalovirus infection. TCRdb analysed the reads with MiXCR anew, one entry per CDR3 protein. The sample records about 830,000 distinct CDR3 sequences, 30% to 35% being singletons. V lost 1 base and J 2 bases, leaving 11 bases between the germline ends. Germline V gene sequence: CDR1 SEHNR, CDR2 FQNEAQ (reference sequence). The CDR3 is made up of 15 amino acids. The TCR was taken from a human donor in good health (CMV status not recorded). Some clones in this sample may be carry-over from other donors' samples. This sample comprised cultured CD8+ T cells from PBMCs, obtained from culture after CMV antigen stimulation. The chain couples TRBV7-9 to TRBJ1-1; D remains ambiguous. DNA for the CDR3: TGTGCCAGCAGCTTAGTAACAGTAAGAAACACTGAAGCTTTCTTT. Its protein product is CASSLVTVRNTEAFF.